The 12 T cell receptor beta chains reported below all come from one sample, sequenced in a study of CD8 T cells in ankylosing spondylitis. Study results and limitations: Blood of patients with ankylosing spondylitis appeared to be characterized by a TCR beta motif of eight highly homologous variants.

Their target antigens are unknown. TCRdb independently ran MiXCR on the 5' RACE reads; one entry per CDR3 protein. The repertoire consists of a few hundred thousand distinct CDR3 sequences, with approximately 20% occurring once and the leading ten covering roughly 43%. The material sequenced was blood, either unsorted or a sorted T cell fraction (not recorded which). These receptor sequences come from a male donor with ankylosing spondylitis.

CDR3 loop: CASSSIGGEGKNIQYF. The CDR3 DNA sequence: TGTGCCAGCAGCTCCATAGGAGGGGAAGGCAAAAACATTCAGTACTTC. The V gene is TRBV7-3, the J gene TRBJ2-4; tentative D call: TRBD2 (6 bases). The CDR3 spans 16 residues. Trimming took off 4 bases at V and 3 bases at J, with 16 bases between the two ends. CDR1 is SGHTA, CDR2 FQGTGA, per germline.

The CDR3 DNA sequence: TGTGCCTGGAGTGTACACGGACAGTCGGAAGCTTTCTTT. This sequence encodes CAWSVHGQSEAFF. The chain has TRBV30 and TRBJ1-1; D perhaps matches TRBD1 (6 bases). The ends were cut back, 0 bases at V and 8 bases at J, with 13 bases in the middle. Per the germline V gene, CDR1 is GTSNPN and CDR2 is SVGIG (reference sequence). This CDR3 has 13 residues.

This clonotype has more than one count but fewer than ten. The V call is TRBV29-1, the J call TRBJ2-1; 16 nucleotides line up with TRBD2. This CDR3 has 18 amino acids. Trimming at V came to 7 bases and at J to 0 bases, leaving 9 bases not matched to a gene. CDR1 is SQVTM, CDR2 ANQGSEA, per germline. CDR3 sequence: CSADGTSGGVSSYNEQFF. The CDR3 region has the DNA TGCAGCGCCGATGGGACTAGCGGGGGGGTCAGCTCCTACAATGAGCAGTTCTTC.

The chain uses TRBV4-3 and TRBJ2-7; 7 bases are shared with TRBD2. V was clipped by 0 bases and J by 1 base; unmatched bases: 6. This CDR3 is built from 16 residues. Per the germline V gene, CDR1 is LGHNA and CDR2 is YSLEER. The CDR3 DNA is TGCGCCAGCAGCCAAGATTGGACTAGTTGGTCCTACGAGCAGTACTTC. Its translation is CASSQDWTSWSYEQYF.

The J gene is TRBJ2-7, the V gene TRBV20-1; 9 bases map to TRBD2. V dropped 3 bases and J dropped 0; count of bases not matched to a gene: 6. The CDR3 is made up of 15 amino acids. CDR1 is DFQATT, CDR2 SNEGSKA, per germline (reference sequence). The CDR3 bases are TGCAGTGCTAGTCTGGCGGGGGGGCCCTCCTACGAGCAGTACTTC. This translates into CSASLAGGPSYEQYF.

This clonotype appeared a few times. The CDR3 is CASSLGFGYTEAFF. The CDR3, as DNA: TGTGCCAGCAGCTTAGGGTTCGGGTACACTGAAGCTTTCTTT. V and J are TRBV7-9 and TRBJ1-1; D remains ambiguous. Germline CDR1 reads SEHNR; CDR2 reads FQNEAQ (reference sequence). Trimming left V 1 base short and J 3 bases short, with 9 bases between. The CDR3 contains 14 residues.

V gene TRBV7-9 combines with J gene TRBJ2-3; D is unresolved. V lost 7 bases and J 6 bases, leaving 17 bases between the germline ends. In germline, CDR1 is SEHNR, CDR2 FQNEAQ (reference sequence). The CDR3 runs to 14 residues. For the CDR3, the DNA is TGTGCCAGCACTCGAACGAGAGATGTGGATACGCAGTATTTT. This sequence encodes CASTRTRDVDTQYF.

The chain employs TRBV4-1 and TRBJ2-5, with TRBD2 matching 8 bases. Germline V lookup: CDR1 MGHRA, CDR2 YSYEKL. The CDR3 is made up of 15 amino acids. V shed 2 bases, J shed 3 bases, and the junction held 5 bases outside the gene matches. The CDR3 loop reads CASSQFSGDEETQYF. Here the CDR3 DNA reads TGCGCCAGCAGCCAATTTAGCGGGGACGAAGAGACCCAGTACTTC.

The chain is built from TRBV7-2 and TRBJ1-3, with D possibly matching TRBD1 (5 bases). This CDR3 has 18 residues. V was cut by 2 bases and J by 4 bases, with 21 bases left in between. The germline V gene has CDR1 SGHTA and CDR2 FQGNSA. The CDR3 protein is CASSLTGLGTGPGNTIYF. In nucleotides, the CDR3 is TGTGCCAGCAGCTTAACGGGCCTTGGGACCGGCCCAGGAAACACCATATATTTT. The entire variable domain, with the rest obtained from reference TRBV7-2 and TRBJ1-3, is as follows: GAGVSQSPSNKVTEKGKDVELRCDPISGHTALYWYRQSLGQGLEFLIYFQGNSAPDKSGLPSDRFSAERTGGSVSTLTIQRTQQEDSAVYLCASSLTGLGTGPGNTIYFGEGSWLTVV.

V and J are TRBV12-3 or TRBV12-4 and TRBJ1-4; 7 positions agree with TRBD1. V was clipped by 2 bases and J by 8 bases; unmatched bases: 14. This CDR3 is built from 17 residues. The CDR3 nucleotides are TGTGCCAGCAGTTTAACGCTGGGCGAGACAGGGTGGGAAAAACTGTTTTTT. It is translated as CASSLTLGETGWEKLFF.

The chain is built from TRBV27 and TRBJ2-1, with D unclear. This CDR3 has 15 residues. Germline V gene data show CDR1 as MNHEY and CDR2 as SMNVEV (reference sequence). V shed 3 bases and J shed 10 bases, with 19 bases lying between them. This CDR3 reads CASSLFGPLAGEQFF. CDR3 coding DNA: TGTGCCAGCAGTTTGTTTGGGCCCCTTGCCGGGGAGCAGTTCTTC.

There are many counts of this clonotype. The genes are TRBV29-1 and TRBJ2-7, with TRBD1 as a possible D gene (7 bases). Looked up from germline, CDR1 is SQVTM and CDR2 is ANQGSEA. The V end lost 6 bases, the J end lost 2 bases, and 11 bases lay between the germline ends. This CDR3 is built from 12 residues. CDR3 protein: CSVTGEAYEQYF. The CDR3, as DNA: TGCAGCGTAACAGGGGAGGCCTACGAGCAGTACTTC.